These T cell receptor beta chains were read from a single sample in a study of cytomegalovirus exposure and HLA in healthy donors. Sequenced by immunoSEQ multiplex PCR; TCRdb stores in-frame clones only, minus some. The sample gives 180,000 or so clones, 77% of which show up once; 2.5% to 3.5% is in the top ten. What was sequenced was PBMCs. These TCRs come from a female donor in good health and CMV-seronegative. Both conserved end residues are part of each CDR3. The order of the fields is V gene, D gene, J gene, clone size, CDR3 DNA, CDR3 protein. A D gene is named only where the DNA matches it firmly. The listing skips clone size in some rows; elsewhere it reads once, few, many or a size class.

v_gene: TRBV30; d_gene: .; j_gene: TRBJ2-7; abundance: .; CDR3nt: TGTGCCTGGAGCCTCATTGGGGCTCAGGGCTACGAGCAGTACTTC; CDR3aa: CAWSLIGAQGYEQYF
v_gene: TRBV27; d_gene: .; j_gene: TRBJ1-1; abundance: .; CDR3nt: TGTGCCAGCAGTTTAGGTGGGAGTACGAACACTGAAGCTTTCTTT; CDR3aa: CASSLGGSTNTEAFF
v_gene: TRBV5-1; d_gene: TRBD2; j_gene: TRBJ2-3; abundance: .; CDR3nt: TGCGCCAGCAGCGGTGGGACTAGCGGGATTACGGCAGATACGCAGTATTTT; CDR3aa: CASSGGTSGITADTQYF
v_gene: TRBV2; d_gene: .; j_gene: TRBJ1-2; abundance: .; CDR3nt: TGTGTCCTACAGGCGAACAACTATGGCTACACCTTC; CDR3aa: CVLQANNYGYTF
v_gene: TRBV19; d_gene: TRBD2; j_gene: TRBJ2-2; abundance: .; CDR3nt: TGTGCCAGTAGTAGGCCACTAGCGGGTGGCACCGGGGAGCTGTTTTTT; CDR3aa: CASSRPLAGGTGELFF
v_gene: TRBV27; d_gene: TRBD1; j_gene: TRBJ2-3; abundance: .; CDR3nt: TGTGCCAGCAGTAAGGGGGCCCCGTACGAGGATACGCAGTATTTT; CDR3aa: CASSKGAPYEDTQYF
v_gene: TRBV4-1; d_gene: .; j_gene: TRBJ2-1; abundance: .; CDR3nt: TGCGCCAGCAGCCCTACCCCGGACAGCCACAATGAGCAGTTCTTC; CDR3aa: CASSPTPDSHNEQFF
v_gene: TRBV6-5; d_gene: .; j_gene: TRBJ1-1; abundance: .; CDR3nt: TGTGCCAGCAGTTACGACCGGGACAAAGCTTTCTTT; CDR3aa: CASSYDRDKAFF
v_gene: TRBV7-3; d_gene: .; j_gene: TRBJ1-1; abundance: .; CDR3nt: TGTGCCAGCAGCTTAACGGGCACCCCCACTGAAGCTTTCTTT; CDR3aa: CASSLTGTPTEAFF
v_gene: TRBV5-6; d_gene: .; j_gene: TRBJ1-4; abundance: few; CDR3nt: TGTGCCAGCAGCCCCGACAGGCGTGGGGAAAAACTGTTTTTT; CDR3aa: CASSPDRRGEKLFF
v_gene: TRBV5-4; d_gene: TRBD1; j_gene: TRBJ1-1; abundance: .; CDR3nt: TGTGCCAGCAGCTTTTTGACAGGGACTGGCACTGAAGCTTTCTTT; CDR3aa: CASSFLTGTGTEAFF
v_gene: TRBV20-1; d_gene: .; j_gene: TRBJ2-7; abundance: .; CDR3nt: TGCAGTGGTCAGGGGTACAGCGAGCAGTACTTC; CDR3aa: CSGQGYSEQYF
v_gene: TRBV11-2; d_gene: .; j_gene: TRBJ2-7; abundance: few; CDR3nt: TGTGCCAGCAGCTCAGGACTAGAGCAGTACTTC; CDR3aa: CASSSGLEQYF
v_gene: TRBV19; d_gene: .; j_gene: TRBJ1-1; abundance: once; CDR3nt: TGTGCCAGTTCCTCGTTCCACCGGAGACTCGAAGCTTTCTTT; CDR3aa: CASSSFHRRLEAFF
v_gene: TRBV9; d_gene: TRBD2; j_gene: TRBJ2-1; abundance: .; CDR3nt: TGTGCCAGCAGCGTAGCTAAATGGGGGACTAGCGGGACAACCTACAATGAGCAGTTCTTC; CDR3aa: CASSVAKWGTSGTTYNEQFF
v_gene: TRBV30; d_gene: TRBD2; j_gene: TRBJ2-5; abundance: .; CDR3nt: TGTGCCTGGAGTGTTGGGGCTAGCGGGGGGGCCGAGACCCAGTACTTC; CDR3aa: CAWSVGASGGAETQYF
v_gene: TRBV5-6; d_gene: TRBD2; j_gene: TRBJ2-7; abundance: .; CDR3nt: TGTGCCAGCAGCTTGGCCCCCCGAGCGGGAGGGACCTACGAGCAGTACTTC; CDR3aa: CASSLAPRAGGTYEQYF
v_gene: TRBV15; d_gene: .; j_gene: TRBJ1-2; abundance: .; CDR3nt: TGTGCCACCAGCAGAGATACGGGGTCCCACACCTTC; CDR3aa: CATSRDTGSHTF
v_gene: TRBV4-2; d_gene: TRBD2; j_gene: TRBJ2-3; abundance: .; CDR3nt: TGTGCCAGCAGCCAAGAAATAGCGGGAGAGACAGATACGCAGTATTTT; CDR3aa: CASSQEIAGETDTQYF
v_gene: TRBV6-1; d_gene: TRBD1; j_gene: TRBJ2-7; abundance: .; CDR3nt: TGTGCCAGCAGTGAAGAAGAAGCAGGGGGCTACGAGCAGTACTTC; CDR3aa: CASSEEEAGGYEQYF
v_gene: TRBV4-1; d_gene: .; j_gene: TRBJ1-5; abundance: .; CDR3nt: TGCGCCAGCAGCCAAGTAACAGGGAATAGCAATCAGCCCCAGCATTTT; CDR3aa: CASSQVTGNSNQPQHF
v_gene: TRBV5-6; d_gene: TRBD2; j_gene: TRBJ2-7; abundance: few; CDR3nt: TGTGCCAGCAGTAGCTTCGGGGGGGATTACGAGCAGTACTTC; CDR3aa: CASSSFGGDYEQYF
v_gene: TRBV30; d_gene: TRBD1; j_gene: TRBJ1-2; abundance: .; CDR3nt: TGTGCCTGGAGTGTTGACAGGGGTAACTATGGCTACACCTTC; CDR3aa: CAWSVDRGNYGYTF
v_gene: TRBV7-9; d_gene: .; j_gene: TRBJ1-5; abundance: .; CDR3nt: TGTGCCAGCAGCTTAGAAGGGGGCAATCAGCCCCAGCATTTT; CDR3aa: CASSLEGGNQPQHF
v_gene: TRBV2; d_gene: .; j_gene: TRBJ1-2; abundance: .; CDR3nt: TGTGCCAGCAGTGACGGTCAGGGTTTGTATGGCTACACCTTC; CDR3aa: CASSDGQGLYGYTF
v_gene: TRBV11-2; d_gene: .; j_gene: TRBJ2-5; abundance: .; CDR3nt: TGTGCCAGCAGCTACAGGGCTAGGGAGACCCAGTACTTC; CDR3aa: CASSYRARETQYF
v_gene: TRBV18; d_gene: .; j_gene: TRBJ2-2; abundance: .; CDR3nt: TGTGCCAGCTCACCCCAGGCGACAGGGAACACCGGGGAGCTGTTTTTT; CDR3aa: CASSPQATGNTGELFF